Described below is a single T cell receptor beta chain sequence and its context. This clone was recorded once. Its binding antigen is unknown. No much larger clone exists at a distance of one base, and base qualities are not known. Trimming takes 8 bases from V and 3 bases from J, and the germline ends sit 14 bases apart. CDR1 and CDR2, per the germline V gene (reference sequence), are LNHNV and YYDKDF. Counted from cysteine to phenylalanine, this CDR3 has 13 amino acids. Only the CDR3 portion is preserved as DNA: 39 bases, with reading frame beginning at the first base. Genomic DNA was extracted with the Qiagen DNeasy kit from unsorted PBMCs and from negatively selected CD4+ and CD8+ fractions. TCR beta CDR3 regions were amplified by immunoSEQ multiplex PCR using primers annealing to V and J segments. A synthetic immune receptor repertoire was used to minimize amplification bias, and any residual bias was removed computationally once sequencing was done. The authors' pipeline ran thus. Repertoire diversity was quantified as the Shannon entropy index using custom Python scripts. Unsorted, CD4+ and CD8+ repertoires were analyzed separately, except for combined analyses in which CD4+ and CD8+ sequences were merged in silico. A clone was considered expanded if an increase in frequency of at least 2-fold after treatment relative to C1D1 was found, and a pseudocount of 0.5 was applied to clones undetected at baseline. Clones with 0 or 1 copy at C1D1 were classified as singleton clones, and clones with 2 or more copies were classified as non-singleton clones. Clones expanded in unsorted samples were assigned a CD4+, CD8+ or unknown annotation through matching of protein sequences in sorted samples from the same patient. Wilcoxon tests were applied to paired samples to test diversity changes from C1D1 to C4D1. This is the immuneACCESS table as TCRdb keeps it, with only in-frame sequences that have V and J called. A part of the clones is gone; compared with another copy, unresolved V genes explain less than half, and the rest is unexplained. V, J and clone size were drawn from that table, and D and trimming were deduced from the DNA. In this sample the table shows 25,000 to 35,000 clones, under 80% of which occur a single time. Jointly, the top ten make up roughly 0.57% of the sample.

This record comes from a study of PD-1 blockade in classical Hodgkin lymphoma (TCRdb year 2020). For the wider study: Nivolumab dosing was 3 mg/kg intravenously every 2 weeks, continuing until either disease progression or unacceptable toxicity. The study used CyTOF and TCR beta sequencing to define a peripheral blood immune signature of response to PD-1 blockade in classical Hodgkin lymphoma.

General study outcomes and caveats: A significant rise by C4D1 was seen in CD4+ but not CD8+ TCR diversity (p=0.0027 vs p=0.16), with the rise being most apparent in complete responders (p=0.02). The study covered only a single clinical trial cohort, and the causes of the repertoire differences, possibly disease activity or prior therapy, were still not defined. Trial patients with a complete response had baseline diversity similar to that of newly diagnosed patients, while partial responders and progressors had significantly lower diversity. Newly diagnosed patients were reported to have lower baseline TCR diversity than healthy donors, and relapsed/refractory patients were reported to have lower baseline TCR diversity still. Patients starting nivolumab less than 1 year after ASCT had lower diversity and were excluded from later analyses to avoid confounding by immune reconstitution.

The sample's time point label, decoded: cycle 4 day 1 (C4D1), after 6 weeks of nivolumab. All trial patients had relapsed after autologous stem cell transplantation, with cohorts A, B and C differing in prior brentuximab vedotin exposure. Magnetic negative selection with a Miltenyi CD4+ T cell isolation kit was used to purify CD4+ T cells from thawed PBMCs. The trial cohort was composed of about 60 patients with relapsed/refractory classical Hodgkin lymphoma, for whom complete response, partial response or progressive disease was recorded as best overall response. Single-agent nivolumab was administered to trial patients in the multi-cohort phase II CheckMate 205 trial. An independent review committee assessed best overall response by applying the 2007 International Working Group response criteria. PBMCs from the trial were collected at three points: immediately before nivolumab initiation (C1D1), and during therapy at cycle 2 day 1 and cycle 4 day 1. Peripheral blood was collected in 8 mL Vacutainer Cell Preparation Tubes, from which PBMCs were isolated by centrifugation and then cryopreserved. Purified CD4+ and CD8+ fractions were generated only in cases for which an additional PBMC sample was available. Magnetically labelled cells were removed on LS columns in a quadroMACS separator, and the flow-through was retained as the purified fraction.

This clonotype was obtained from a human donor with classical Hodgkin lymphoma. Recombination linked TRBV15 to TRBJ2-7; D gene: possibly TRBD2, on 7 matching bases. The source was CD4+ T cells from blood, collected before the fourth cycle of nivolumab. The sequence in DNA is TGTGCCACCGGACGGGGGGCCGGCTACGAGCAGTACTTC. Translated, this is CATGRGAGYEQYF.